This T cell receptor beta chain was captured in a study of tumor-infiltrating lymphocytes in oesophageal squamous cell carcinoma. By share of the sample, this clonotype is medium-sized. TCRdb itself ran the PCR reads through MiXCR, one entry per CDR3 protein. The sample lists around 20,000 distinct CDR3 sequences, approximately 40% occurring once. The CDR3 sequence is 14 residues long. The ends were cut back, 6 bases at V and 0 bases at J, with 10 bases in the middle. Germline CDR1 is SGHTA and CDR2 is FQGNSA. The chain uses TRBV7-2 and TRBJ2-3; D is ambiguous. The sample consisted of esophageal tumor tissue. The TCR comes from a male donor with esophageal squamous cell carcinoma. CDR3: CASRGPLSTDTQYF. The CDR3 DNA is TGTGCCAGCAGGGGTCCTCTAAGCACAGATACGCAGTATTTT.